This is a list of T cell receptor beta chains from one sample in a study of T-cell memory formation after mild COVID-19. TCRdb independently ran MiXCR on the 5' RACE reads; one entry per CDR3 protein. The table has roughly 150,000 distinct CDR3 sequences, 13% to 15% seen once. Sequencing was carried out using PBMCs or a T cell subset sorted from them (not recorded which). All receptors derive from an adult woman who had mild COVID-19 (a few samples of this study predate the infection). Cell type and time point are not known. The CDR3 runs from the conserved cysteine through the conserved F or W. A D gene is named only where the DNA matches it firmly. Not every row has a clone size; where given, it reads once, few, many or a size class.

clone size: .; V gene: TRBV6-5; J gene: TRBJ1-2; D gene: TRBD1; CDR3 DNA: TGTGCCAGCAGGGGGACAGGGATCTATGGCTACACCTTC; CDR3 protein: CASRGTGIYGYTF
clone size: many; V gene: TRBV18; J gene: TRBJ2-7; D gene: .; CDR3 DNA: TGTGCCAGTTCCGGGGCACGATACTACGAGCAGTACTTC; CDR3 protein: CASSGARYYEQYF
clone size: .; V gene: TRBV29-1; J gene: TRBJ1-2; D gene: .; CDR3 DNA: TGCAGCGTTGGAGAAGAAGGGAGGACCTATGGCTACACCTTC; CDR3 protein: CSVGEEGRTYGYTF
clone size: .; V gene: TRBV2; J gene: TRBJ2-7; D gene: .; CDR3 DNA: TGTGCCAGCAGTGTAGGGGGTTCCTACTCCTACGAGCAGTACTTC; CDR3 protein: CASSVGGSYSYEQYF
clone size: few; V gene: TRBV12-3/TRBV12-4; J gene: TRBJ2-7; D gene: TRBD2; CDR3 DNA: TGTGCCAGCAGTTCTAGCGGGACTAGCGGGACGATCCTTTCCGAGCAGTACTTC; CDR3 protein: CASSSSGTSGTILSEQYF
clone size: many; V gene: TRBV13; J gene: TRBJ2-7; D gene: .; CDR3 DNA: TGTGCCAGCAGCCCCCGGGGCCCCTACGAGCAGTACTTC; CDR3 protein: CASSPRGPYEQYF
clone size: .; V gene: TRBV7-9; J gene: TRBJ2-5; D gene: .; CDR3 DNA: TGTGCCAGCAACCGAGCGGTGGGCAAAGAGACCCAGTACTTC; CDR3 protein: CASNRAVGKETQYF
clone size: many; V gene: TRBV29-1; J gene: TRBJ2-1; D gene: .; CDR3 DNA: TGCAGCGTTGCTCAGGGGTGGGATGAGCAGTTCTTC; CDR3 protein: CSVAQGWDEQFF
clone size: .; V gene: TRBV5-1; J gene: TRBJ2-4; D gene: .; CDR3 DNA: TGCGCCAGCAGCTCCCGGGACGGAACCGAAGGCTTAAACATTCAGTACTTC; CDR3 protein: CASSSRDGTEGLNIQYF
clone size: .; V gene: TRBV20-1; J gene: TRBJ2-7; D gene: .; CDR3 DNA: TGCAGTGCCCACGACCGTAAGGACGAGCAGTACTTC; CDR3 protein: CSAHDRKDEQYF
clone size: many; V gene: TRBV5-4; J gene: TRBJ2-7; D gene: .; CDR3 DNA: TGTGCCAGCAGCCAGGGGCTCTCCTACGAGCAGTACTTC; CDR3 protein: CASSQGLSYEQYF
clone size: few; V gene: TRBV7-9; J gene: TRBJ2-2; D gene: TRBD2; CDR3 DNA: TGTGCCAGCAGCTTAGGAGCGGGGGGCCGCACCGGGGAGCTGTTTTTT; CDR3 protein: CASSLGAGGRTGELFF